This paragraph reports one TCR beta chain. Its specific antigen is unknown. No base quality values were provided; no much bigger clone lies one nucleotide off. The record originates from a study of shared T cell receptors in the human thymus (dated by TCRdb to about 2021). The study in broad terms: The study examined how self-reactive, shared T-cell receptor alpha chains are generated in the human thymus.

CDR1 and CDR2 are read off the germline V gene as SGHVS and FNYEAQ. At the junction V is shortened by 2 bases and J by 7 bases; bases outside the gene matches: 21. Taken from cysteine to phenylalanine, the CDR3 has 19 residues. Here the CDR3 DNA is all that survives: 57 bases in frame from base 1. Library preparation was by the immunoSEQ multiplex PCR assay. TCRdb obtained this table from immuneACCESS and retained in-frame rearrangements with V and J assigned. These tables miss some clones; where compared with another copy, unresolved V genes account for less than half of the shortfall, and the remainder is unexplained. The sample table contains about 540,000 clones; only one count was recorded for around 78% of them. Around 0.013% of the sample belongs to the ten largest clones. This sample was shared with a second study, whose subject was human thymus T cells. As that second paper reports: Donors were immunologically healthy infants undergoing open corrective cardiac surgery for congenital heart defects in Finland. Thymus tissue was collected as surgical resects that were removed during corrective cardiac surgery. Both the thymic and the peripheral blood repertoires appeared to show biased V and J gene segment usage. The related research found that thymic TCR repertoires overlapped highly between unrelated individuals. The study used roughly 8 infant thymus samples plus four related peripheral blood samples to characterize TCR alpha and beta repertoires. Donor ages ranging from about 6 to 244 days were recorded, and several male and two female infants were included in the cohort. Thymocytes were freed from the tissue by mechanical means and kept at -70 degrees C as pellets of roughly 8.5-31 million cells. A QIAsymphony instrument was used to extract genomic DNA from frozen cell pellets. The immunoSEQ multiplex PCR assay was used to amplify the TCRB and TCRAD loci from a standardized amount of quality-controlled genomic DNA. The amplicons spanned the V(D)J region and were long enough to cover the CDR3 and allow V and J genes to be identified. Through the commercial immunoSEQ service, the amplicons were sequenced on an Illumina platform. Primer bias and sequencing errors were corrected as previously described, and TCRAD and TCRB definitions were based on the IMGT database. immunoSEQ Analyzer 3.0 and VDJTools were used for repertoire analysis, which covered basic statistics, V/J segment usage, diversity estimates, rarefaction and pairwise overlap. Diversity was estimated with Chao1, ChaoE, Efron-Thisted, Shannon and inverse Simpson indices, and also on datasets down-sampled to the smallest sample. Repertoire overlap was determined by strict matching of CDR3 nucleotide sequence, V gene and J gene, and Jaccard-based multidimensional scaling clustering was applied. Thymus samples yielded on average roughly 790,000 unique TCRB clonotypes, compared with 75,000 to 85,000 from blood samples.

The sample comprised thymocytes. The TCR originated in a boy less than two years old with a congenital heart defect. Donor details come from another sample of the same person, matched by shared clones. The chain uses TRBV7-6 and TRBJ1-2, and TRBD1 matches 8 of the central bases. The base sequence is TGTGCCAGCAGCTTACTCCCCCGGGGACAGGTTGAGGAGCGGAGTGGCTACACCTTC. It encodes CASSLLPRGQVEERSGYTF.